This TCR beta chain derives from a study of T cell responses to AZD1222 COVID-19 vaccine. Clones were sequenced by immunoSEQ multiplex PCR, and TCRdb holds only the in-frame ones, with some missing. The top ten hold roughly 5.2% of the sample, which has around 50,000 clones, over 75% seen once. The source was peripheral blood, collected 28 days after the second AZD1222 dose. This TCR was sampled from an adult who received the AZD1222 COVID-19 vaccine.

The CDR3 here is CASSSQVYTEAFF. The CDR3 DNA is TGTGCCAGCAGTTCACAGGTATACACTGAAGCTTTCTTT. The chain joins TRBV27 to TRBJ1-1, with a weak D call TRBD1 (5 bases). The CDR3 contains 13 residues. In germline, CDR1 is MNHEY, CDR2 SMNVEV (reference sequence). Trimming shortened V by 4 bases and J by 3 bases, and 9 bases separated the two germline ends.